The 14 T cell receptor beta chains reported below all come from one sample, sequenced in a study of shared clonotypes between healthy human individuals. Clones were read by immunoSEQ multiplex PCR, and TCRdb kept only the in-frame ones, dropping some. The table has approximately 1.5 million clones, under 99% seen once. The sequenced sample was naive CD4+ T cells sorted from blood. Indicated subset: CD45RA+ positively selected. The receptors were sampled from a man younger than 40 in good health.

The rearrangement joins TRBV29-1 to TRBJ2-7, with D possibly TRBD2 on 6 matching bases. The CDR3 is 12 amino acids. Germline CDR1 and CDR2: SQVTM and ANQGSEA. V lost 8 bases to trimming and J lost 4 bases, with 15 bases between them. The chain's CDR3 is CSFRDSRYEQYF. In DNA form, the CDR3 reads TGCAGCTTCCGGGACTCGAGATACGAGCAGTACTTC.

This chain joins TRBV7-3 and TRBJ2-1, with TRBD2 identical over 7 bases. Germline-derived CDR1 and CDR2 are SGHTA and FQGTGA. The CDR3 extends over 15 amino acids. With V trimmed by 5 bases and J by 4 bases, 8 bases remained unmatched. The CDR3 DNA sequence: TGTGCCAGCAGCCCAGGACTAGGCACTTACAATGAGCAGTTCTTC. It translates to CASSPGLGTYNEQFF.

V usage is TRBV11-2 and J usage is TRBJ2-2, with TRBD1 identical over 8 bases. The J segment lost 5 bases and the V segment lost 1 base, leaving 9 bases of the junction unmatched. The CDR3 consists of 17 residues. Germline V lookup: CDR1 SGHAT, CDR2 FQNNGV. CDR3 region: CASSLGPDRVRTGELFF. As DNA, the CDR3 is TGTGCCAGCAGCTTAGGCCCGGACAGGGTGAGAACCGGGGAGCTGTTTTTT.

This chain links TRBV5-4 with TRBJ1-1; TRBD1 might be the D (5 bases). Germline CDR1 and CDR2: SGHNT and YYREEE (reference sequence). The CDR3 runs to 18 residues. Trimming removed 5 bases from V and 4 bases from J, with 27 bases in between. The CDR3 loop is CASSLRRLQGKRSTEAFF. The DNA of the CDR3 is TGTGCCAGCAGTCTTCGGCGGCTGCAGGGAAAGCGAAGCACTGAAGCTTTCTTT.

Only one count was recorded for this clone. The rearrangement links TRBV7-8 to TRBJ2-1; 7 positions agree with TRBD2. The trim removed 4 bases at V and 7 bases at J, leaving 7 bases unmatched. CDR1 and CDR2 from the germline V gene are SGHVS and FQNEAQ. This CDR3 spans 14 amino acids. CDR3: CASSSLGLTNEQFF. In DNA form, the CDR3 reads TGTGCCAGCAGCTCCCTGGGACTAACTAATGAGCAGTTCTTC. Drawing the rest from reference TRBV7-8 and TRBJ2-1, the complete variable domain is GAGVSQSPRYKVAKRGQDVALRCDPISGHVSLFWYQQALGQGPEFLTYFQNEAQLDKSGLPSDRFFAERPEGSVSTLKIQRTQQEDSAVYLCASSSLGLTNEQFFGPGTRLTVL.

This sequence joins TRBV18 and TRBJ1-2; no clear D. Germline CDR1 KGHSH, CDR2 LQKENI. Trimming took 5 bases from V and 2 from J, leaving 15 bases between them. This CDR3 spans 15 amino acids. The CDR3 sequence is CASSSDSGKNYGYTF. The CDR3 region has the DNA TGTGCCAGCTCAAGTGACTCGGGCAAAAACTATGGCTACACCTTC.

J is TRBJ1-5 and V is TRBV10-3, with a possible D match to TRBD1 (5 bases). The germline gives CDR1 ENHRY, CDR2 SYGVKD. V was clipped by 6 bases and J by 5 bases, with 11 bases between them. The CDR3 consists of 13 residues. The CDR3 here is CAIRPGKDQPQHF. The CDR3 DNA sequence: TGTGCCATCAGACCAGGGAAGGATCAGCCCCAGCATTTT.

V and J are TRBV7-2 and TRBJ1-5; the match to TRBD1 covers 7 bases. This CDR3 region has 15 residues. In germline, CDR1 is SGHTA, CDR2 FQGNSA. With 1 base clipped from V and 3 bases from J, the junction kept 3 bases outside the gene matches. CDR3 coding DNA: TGTGCCAGCAGCTTAGAGGGACAGAACAATCAGCCCCAGCATTTT. Translated, it gives CASSLEGQNNQPQHF.

The J gene is TRBJ2-7, the V gene TRBV5-4, with 9 bases that match TRBD2. The germline V gene has CDR1 SGHNT and CDR2 YYREEE (reference sequence). Trimming cost V 0 bases and J 1 base; bases outside gene matches: 5. CDR3 length: 16 amino acids. The CDR3, as DNA: TGTGCCAGCAGCTTGGACTTAGCGGGAGTATCCTACGAGCAGTACTTC. Protein: CASSLDLAGVSYEQYF.

This chain uses TRBV28 with TRBJ2-2; D is perhaps TRBD1 (5 bases). V was clipped by 6 bases and J by 4 bases, with 15 bases between them. Looked up from germline, CDR1 is MDHEN and CDR2 is SYDVKM. The CDR3 sequence is 15 residues long. The chain's CDR3 is CASSSAGWSTGELFF. DNA for the CDR3: TGTGCCAGCAGCTCCGCAGGGTGGAGCACCGGGGAGCTGTTTTTT.

The chain employs TRBV5-1 and TRBJ2-1; TRBD2 matches at 10 bases. The junction had 10 bases not matched to a gene; V was cut back by 2 bases and J by 8 bases. Germline V gene sequence: CDR1 SGHRS, CDR2 YFSETQ. The CDR3 covers 16 residues. CDR3 nucleotide sequence: TGCGCCAGCAGCTTCGGAGCGGGAGGGCCCGTCGATGAGCAGTTCTTC. The encoded protein is CASSFGAGGPVDEQFF.

The V gene is TRBV11-2, the J gene TRBJ2-2, with 7 nucleotides matching TRBD2. The CDR3 is made up of 16 amino acids. V lost 3 bases and J lost 4; bases outside the gene matches: 8. CDR1 and CDR2 from the germline V gene are SGHAT and FQNNGV. Here the CDR3 DNA reads TGTGCCAGCAGCTTCTTTGCGGGAGTAACCACCGGGGAGCTGTTTTTT. Translating it yields CASSFFAGVTTGELFF.

This CDR3 reads CAWSPGGGNEQFF. Here the CDR3 DNA reads TGTGCCTGGAGTCCGGGGGGAGGCAATGAGCAGTTCTTC. The chain employs TRBV30 and TRBJ2-1; 7 bases line up with TRBD2. The CDR3 consists of 13 residues. V gave up 2 bases and J gave up 6 bases; unmatched junction bases: 4. CDR1 and CDR2 (germline): GTSNPN, SVGIG (reference sequence).

The V call is TRBV30, the J call TRBJ2-6, with D perhaps given as TRBD1 or TRBD2 (5 bases each). The CDR3 contains 14 residues. Per germline, CDR1 GTSNPN and CDR2 SVGIG (reference sequence). The CDR3: CAAEGPRGANVLTF. DNA for the CDR3: TGTGCTGCCGAGGGACCCCGCGGGGCCAACGTCCTGACTTTC. Complete variable domain (other parts from reference TRBV30 and TRBJ2-6): SQTIHQWPATLVQPVGSPLSLECTVEGTSNPNLYWYRQAAGRGLQLLFYSVGIGQISSEVPQNLSASRPQDRQFILSSKKLLLSDSGFYLCAAEGPRGANVLTFGAGSRLTVL.